Following are 8 T cell receptor beta chains from one sample sequenced in a study of control samples from healthy donors and cancer patients. Produced via immunoSEQ multiplex PCR; TCRdb's table is partial and in-frame only. The sample holds about 160,000 clones, around 94% seen once. The sequencing sample was made of PBMCs. The receptors shown here come from a man between 60 and 70 years old with colorectal cancer.

This chain connects TRBV4-1 to TRBJ1-5; D perhaps matches TRBD1 (5 bases). Looked up from germline, CDR1 is MGHRA and CDR2 is YSYEKL. The CDR3 is 15 amino acids. V lost 6 bases and J lost 2, with 14 bases in between. The CDR3 DNA reads TGCGCCAGCAGGACTGACAGTCGTGGCAATCAGCCCCAGCATTTT. It encodes CASRTDSRGNQPQHF.

V usage is TRBV10-3 and J usage is TRBJ2-2; 11 nucleotides align to TRBD2. V shed 6 bases, J shed 6 bases, and the junction held 6 bases outside the gene matches. Germline-derived CDR1 and CDR2 are ENHRY and SYGVKD. The CDR3 loop spans 15 amino acids. The CDR3 region has the DNA TGTGCCATCAGGAGGACTAGCGGGCCGGCCGGGGAGCTGTTTTTT. This gives the protein CAIRRTSGPAGELFF.

A word on this clone: The same CDR3 also results from other DNA sequences found in this sample. The chain recombines TRBV6-5 with TRBJ1-1, with D maybe TRBD1 (5 bases). The CDR3 is 15 amino acids. Germline values: CDR1 MNHEY, CDR2 SVGAGI. Trimming removed 0 bases at V and 4 bases at J, with 12 bases between. CDR3 DNA sequence: TGTGCCAGCAGTTACTCGGGGGGAGGAGGCACTGAAGCTTTCTTT. Protein product: CASSYSGGGGTEAFF.

CDR3 nucleotide sequence: TGTGCCAGCAGTAACCCTAGCGGGGGGAACCAAGAGACCCAGTACTTC. Its translation is CASSNPSGGNQETQYF. The V call is TRBV7-6, the J call TRBJ2-5; 11 bases match TRBD2. Looked up from germline, CDR1 is SGHVS and CDR2 is FNYEAQ. The CDR3 has 16 residues. Trimming at V came to 6 bases and at J to 0 bases, leaving 6 bases not matched to a gene.

The CDR3 reads CASSRGTGAFYEQYF. CDR3 coding DNA: TGTGCCAGCTCACGAGGGACGGGGGCTTTTTACGAGCAGTACTTC. The rearrangement joins TRBV18 to TRBJ2-7, with D perhaps matching TRBD1 or TRBD2 (6 bases each). V lost 4 bases to trimming and J lost 4 bases, with 17 bases between them. Germline CDR1 KGHSH, CDR2 LQKENI. The CDR3 runs to 15 residues. Together with reference TRBV18 and TRBJ2-7, the CDR3 gives the full variable domain: NAGVMQNPRHLVRRRGQEARLRCSPMKGHSHVYWYRQLPEEGLKFMVYLQKENIIDESGMPKERFSAEFPKEGPSILRIQQVVRGDSAAYFCASSRGTGAFYEQYFGPGTRLTVT.

The V and J genes are TRBV3-1 (or the pseudogene TRBV3-2) and TRBJ2-7; 9 bases are shared with TRBD2. The germline gives CDR1 LGHDT, CDR2 YNNKEL (reference sequence). The CDR3 has 16 amino acids. V trimming: 0 bases; J trimming: 4 bases; junction bases outside the gene matches: 7. In DNA form, the CDR3 reads TGTGCCAGCAGCCAAGACAGCGGGGGGCCTTATTACGAGCAGTACTTC. Translation gives CASSQDSGGPYYEQYF.

The V call is TRBV19, the J call TRBJ1-5, with D maybe TRBD1 (5 bases). The length of the CDR3 is 13 residues. V was shortened by 11 bases and J by 6 bases, with 17 bases between the two germline ends. Germline CDR1 LNHDA, CDR2 SQIVND (reference sequence). DNA of the CDR3: TGTGCCGCACAACAGGAAAATGGTCAGCCCCAGCATTTT. As protein: CAAQQENGQPQHF.

The V and J genes are TRBV10-3 and TRBJ2-3, with TRBD2 as a possible D gene (6 bases). Per germline, CDR1 ENHRY and CDR2 SYGVKD. The CDR3 extends over 14 amino acids. With 4 bases removed from V and 3 bases from J, the gap between germline ends came to 11 bases. CDR3 sequence (DNA): TGTGCCATCAGTGTAGGGACTGCTACAGATACGCAGTATTTT. It codes for CAISVGTATDTQYF.